This T cell receptor (beta chain) was captured by sequencing in a study of tumor-infiltrating lymphocytes in primary liver carcinoma. The authors made TCR beta cDNA from approximately 500 ng total RNA with a constant-region primer. Modified slightly, ARM-PCR produced TCR beta libraries over three nested multiplex PCR rounds. TRBV1-TRBV30 forward primers paired with a C-beta reverse primer were used in the first two PCR rounds, which ran approximately 10 cycles each. From the multiplex PCR reads, TCRdb called clonotypes with MiXCR, one entry per CDR3 protein. The sample gives approximately 79,000 distinct CDR3 sequences, more than 60% of which show up once; about 30% is in the top ten. CDR3 size: 15 residues. Germline CDR1 and CDR2: GTSNPN and SVGIG (reference sequence). Between roughly 17 and 31 mg of unsorted bulk tissue served as the source from which RNA and DNA were co-extracted. Comments on this clonotype: The junction departs from the called germline gene at one end, perhaps through a read error.

This clonotype was obtained from a man between 35 and 55 years old with primary liver carcinoma and hepatitis B virus infection. The chain recombines TRBV30 with TRBJ1-2; D is ambiguous. Input material: liver tumor tissue from sampling region 4. Subset of the sample: tumor region T4, right-lateral pole. CDR3 bases: TGTGTCTGGAGTTATCCTCCCGGAGCTAACCATGGCTACACCTTC. This sequence encodes CVWSYPPGANHGYTF.